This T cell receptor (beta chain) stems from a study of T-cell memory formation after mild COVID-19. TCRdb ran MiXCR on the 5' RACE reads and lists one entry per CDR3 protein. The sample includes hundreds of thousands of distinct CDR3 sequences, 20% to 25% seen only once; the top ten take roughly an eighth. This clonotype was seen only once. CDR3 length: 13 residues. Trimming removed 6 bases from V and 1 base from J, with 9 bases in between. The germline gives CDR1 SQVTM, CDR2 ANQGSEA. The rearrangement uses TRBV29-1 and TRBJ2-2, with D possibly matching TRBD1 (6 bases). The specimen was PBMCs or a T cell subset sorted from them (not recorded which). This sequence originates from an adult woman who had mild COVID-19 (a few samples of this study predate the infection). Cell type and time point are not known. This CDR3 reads CSVRDMNTGELFF. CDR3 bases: TGCAGCGTCCGGGACATGAACACCGGGGAGCTGTTTTTT.